This TCR beta chain was recorded in a study of low-dose radiotherapy and immunotherapy resistance in tumors. The wider study: The fractionation for Cohort 1 was 0.5 Gy per fraction every 2 weeks, totaling 6.5 Gy. The study gave patients oral aspirin 300 mg daily for four cycles from cycle 1 day 1.

Priming of first-strand cDNA relied on TRAV- and TRBV-specific primers (covering alpha and beta chains). TCR amplification used roughly 20 PCR cycles, a constant-region primer and a V-primer adapter. TCRdb called the reads again in MiXCR, with one record for every CDR3 protein. Found here are under 70,000 distinct CDR3 sequences, roughly 24% of them singletons; the top ten hold approximately 5.4%. V was pared by 4 bases and J by 1 base, with 13 bases of the junction left unmatched. In germline, CDR1 is SGDLS, CDR2 YYNGEE. CDR3 length: 18 residues. The time point was: before trial treatment. The chain recombines TRBV9 with TRBJ2-2; 7 bases map to TRBD1. The specimen was PBMCs, collected before treatment. This clonotype was obtained from a male donor with prostate cancer. This CDR3 is CASSSRRSRGMNTGELFF. The CDR3 coding sequence is TGTGCCAGCAGCTCCCGTAGAAGCAGGGGGATGAACACCGGGGAGCTGTTTTTT.